Shown below are 26 T cell receptor beta chains from a single sample sequenced in a study of regulatory T cells in long-lasting Graves disease. The TCR beta library used iRepertoire HTBI primers with Arm-PCR amplification of CDR3. TCRdb recomputed calls from the multiplex PCR reads with MiXCR, one row per CDR3 protein. The sample lists 350,000 to 450,000 distinct CDR3 sequences, 23% seen once, with 25% to 30% in the top ten. This sample's time point: persistent/refractory GD, antithyroid drugs over 5 years with positive TRAb. Preparation of the TCR library used RNA extracted from PBMCs. The input for sequencing was peripheral blood mononuclear cells (PBMCs), taken when the disease was refractory, from a patient treated with antithyroid drugs. The receptors originated from a woman in her 40s with Graves disease.

The chain employs TRBV7-3 and TRBJ2-7; maybe TRBD2 (6 bases). The ends were cut back, 2 bases at V and 7 bases at J, with 15 bases in the middle. The CDR3 loop spans 14 amino acids. Germline V lookup: CDR1 SGHTA, CDR2 FQGTGA. CDR3 in DNA: TGTGCCAGCAGCTTAGGCGGGCAGGGAGGTGAGCAGTACTTC. It is translated as CASSLGGQGGEQYF. Together with reference TRBV7-3 and TRBJ2-7, the CDR3 gives the full variable domain: GAGVSQTPSNKVTEKGKYVELRCDPISGHTALYWYRQSLGQGPEFLIYFQGTGAADDSGLPNDRFFAVRPEGSVSTLKIQRTERGDSAVYLCASSLGGQGGEQYFGPGTRLTVT.

The CDR3 region has the DNA TGTGCCAGCAGCTTAGGCTATGCGACTGAAGCTTTCTTT. Protein sequence: CASSLGYATEAFF. The chain couples TRBV2 to TRBJ1-1; D is ambiguous. Trimming took off 6 bases at V and 5 bases at J, with 13 bases between the two ends. Germline V gene data show CDR1 as SNHLY and CDR2 as FYNNEI. The CDR3 has 13 amino acids.

The chain recombines TRBV3-1 with TRBJ1-4; the D is unclear. The CDR3 covers 15 residues. The germline V and J ends were trimmed by 3 bases and 0 bases, with 8 bases remaining between them. The V gene's germline CDR1 is LGHDT and CDR2 YNNKEL (reference sequence). The CDR3 protein is CASSQLHATNEKLFF. As DNA, the CDR3 is TGTGCCAGCAGCCAGCTTCATGCAACTAATGAAAAACTGTTTTTT.

In this sample, this clonotype turned up many times. The chain couples TRBV12-3 or TRBV12-4 to TRBJ2-7, with D hard to call. The CDR3 loop spans 14 amino acids. Trimming left V 3 bases short and J 2 bases short, with 11 bases between. The CDR3 protein is CASSLARIAYEQYF. The CDR3 coding sequence is TGTGCCAGCAGTTTGGCCAGGATCGCCTACGAGCAGTACTTC.

The rearrangement links TRBV9 to TRBJ2-4, with TRBD1 matching over 8 bases. Germline CDR1 and CDR2: SGDLS and YYNGEE. There are 14 residues in the CDR3. V trimming: 4 bases; J trimming: 8 bases; junction bases outside the gene matches: 8. The CDR3 bases are TGTGCCAGCAGCAGTTCAGGACAGGGCTACATTCAGTACTTC. Its protein is CASSSSGQGYIQYF.

This clonotype was counted ten times or more. The rearrangement uses TRBV7-9 and TRBJ2-4; D ambiguous. With 5 bases removed from V and 4 bases from J, the gap between germline ends came to 12 bases. This CDR3 comprises 14 residues. Germline CDR1 SEHNR, CDR2 FQNEAQ (reference sequence). The CDR3 sequence: CASSHRWGKNIQYF. DNA for the CDR3: TGTGCCAGCAGCCACCGATGGGGAAAAAACATTCAGTACTTC.

For this clonotype: A read error may explain this, as a much larger clone is one base away. V is TRBV5-1 and J is TRBJ1-1, with a possible D match to TRBD1 (6 bases). Germline loops: CDR1 SGHRS, CDR2 YFSETQ. The CDR3 contains 13 residues. This chain's CDR3 is CVSSFKGDTEAFF. Written as DNA, the CDR3 is TGCGTCAGCAGCTTTAAGGGGGACACTGAAGCTTTCTTT.

This clonotype showed up many times. This rearrangement joins TRBV14 to TRBJ2-7; possible D gene TRBD1, 6 bases. This CDR3 contains 15 residues. CDR1 SGHDN and CDR2 FVKESK come from the germline V gene. Trimming took 4 bases from V and 3 from J, leaving 16 bases between them. This CDR3 reads CASSRGWTAFYEQYF. Here the CDR3 DNA reads TGTGCCAGCAGCCGAGGCTGGACAGCCTTCTACGAGCAGTACTTC.

This chain joins TRBV19 and TRBJ2-7; 7 bases match TRBD2. Unmatched junction bases numbered 8, after V lost 3 bases and J lost 3 bases. CDR3 length: 15 amino acids. Germline V lookup: CDR1 LNHDA, CDR2 SQIVND (reference sequence). The CDR3 region is CASSMRDGRNYEQYF. Here the CDR3 DNA reads TGTGCCAGTAGTATGCGTGACGGGAGGAACTACGAGCAGTACTTC. Supplemented by reference TRBV19 and TRBJ2-7, the full variable domain reads DGGITQSPKYLFRKEGQNVTLSCEQNLNHDAMYWYRQDPGQGLRLIYYSQIVNDFQKGDIAEGYSVSREKKESFPLTVTSAQKNPTAFYLCASSMRDGRNYEQYFGPGTRLTVT.

This clonotype was counted only a few times. The chain is built from TRBV4-1 and TRBJ1-5, with D perhaps TRBD1 (5 bases). The ends were cut back, 8 bases at V and 1 base at J, with 12 bases in the middle. The length of the CDR3 is 14 residues. Germline V CDR1 and CDR2: MGHRA, YSYEKL. The CDR3 spells CASGPGISNQPQHF. In nucleotides, the CDR3 is TGCGCCAGCGGTCCAGGGATAAGCAATCAGCCCCAGCATTTT.

The chain's CDR3 is CASSETSDRGSNQPQHF. The CDR3 DNA is TGTGCCAGCAGTGAAACCTCGGACAGGGGGAGCAATCAGCCCCAGCATTTT. The chain is built from TRBV2 and TRBJ1-5, with 10 bases fitting TRBD1. The germline V gene encodes CDR1 SNHLY and CDR2 FYNNEI. This CDR3 is 17 amino acids long. With V trimmed by 2 bases and J by 1 base, 5 bases remained unmatched.

This clonotype was seen at least ten times. This rearrangement joins TRBV11-2 to TRBJ2-2; possible D gene TRBD2, 6 bases. Germline lookup yields CDR1 SGHAT and CDR2 FQNNGV. The length of the CDR3 is 15 residues. Trimming stripped 2 bases from V and 2 bases from J, with 9 bases between. CDR3 residues: CASSLLSGNTGELFF. CDR3 bases: TGTGCCAGCAGCTTACTTAGCGGTAACACCGGGGAGCTGTTTTTT.

This rearrangement joins TRBV20-1 to TRBJ1-1; D not resolved. The CDR3 contains 15 residues. V was pared by 2 bases and J by 0 bases, with 13 bases between. CDR1 and CDR2 from the germline V gene are DFQATT and SNEGSKA (reference sequence). As DNA, the CDR3 is TGCAGTGCTAGAAGCGCAGGAGGAGTGAACACTGAAGCTTTCTTT. Protein product: CSARSAGGVNTEAFF.

This clonotype has a handful of counts. This chain links TRBV20-1 with TRBJ2-7, with 7 bases fitting TRBD2. There are 16 residues in the CDR3. J lost 1 base, V lost 3 bases, and 12 bases had no gene match. CDR1 and CDR2 (germline): DFQATT, SNEGSKA (reference sequence). The CDR3: CSARGGVGFWSYEQYF. The CDR3 DNA follows: TGCAGTGCTAGGGGGGGGGTAGGGTTTTGGTCCTACGAGCAGTACTTC.

The chain combines TRBV3-1 with TRBJ2-5; 9 positions agree with TRBD1. Germline CDR1 reads LGHDT; CDR2 reads YNNKEL (reference sequence). CDR3 length equals 13 residues. V shed 8 bases, J shed 3 bases, and the junction held 4 bases outside the gene matches. The CDR3 loop is CASGDREEETQYF. The CDR3 region has the DNA TGTGCCAGCGGGGACAGGGAGGAAGAGACCCAGTACTTC.

This clonotype was observed many times. This chain connects TRBV2 to TRBJ1-3; TRBD1 might be the D (5 bases). The CDR3 consists of 15 residues. Germline V gives CDR1 SNHLY, CDR2 FYNNEI. V was trimmed by 10 bases and J by 0 bases, leaving 16 bases between them. This chain's CDR3 is CAIRAEALSGNTIYF. For the CDR3, the DNA is TGTGCCATCAGGGCAGAGGCGCTCTCTGGAAACACCATATATTTT.

The chain combines TRBV12-3 or TRBV12-4 with TRBJ2-1; possibly TRBD2 for D (5 bases). The CDR3 has 16 residues. V gave up 7 bases and J gave up 7 bases, with 23 bases separating them. CDR3 nucleotide sequence: TGTGCCAGCACCTCTTTCGAGGGAGCTTATGAGAATGAGCAGTTCTTC. Translating it yields CASTSFEGAYENEQFF.

This clonotype was counted many times. V gene TRBV2 combines with J gene TRBJ1-5; TRBD1 is a possible D gene (6 bases). The CDR3 sequence is 13 residues long. V was clipped by 3 bases and J by 7 bases, with 10 bases between them. CDR1 SNHLY and CDR2 FYNNEI come from the germline V gene. CDR3 DNA sequence: TGTGCCAGCAGTGACCCAGGGGAACAGCCCCAGCATTTT. Amino acids: CASSDPGEQPQHF.

There are many counts of this clonotype. The chain employs TRBV20-1 and TRBJ2-7; no definite D call. The CDR3 length is 15 residues. Trimming took 1 base from V and 1 from J, leaving 14 bases between them. The germline V gene has CDR1 DFQATT and CDR2 SNEGSKA (reference sequence). The CDR3 spells CSARVFAPYSYEQYF. CDR3 coding DNA: TGCAGTGCTAGAGTGTTTGCGCCTTATTCCTACGAGCAGTACTTC.

This clonotype has ten or more counts. The rearrangement links TRBV29-1 to TRBJ2-7; D is possibly TRBD1 or TRBD2 (6 bases each). CDR3 length: 13 residues. CDR1 is SQVTM, CDR2 ANQGSEA, per germline. The ends were cut back, 6 bases at V and 0 bases at J, with 12 bases in the middle. This CDR3 is CSVRRGSSYEQYF. The CDR3 DNA reads TGCAGCGTGAGGAGGGGGAGCTCCTACGAGCAGTACTTC.

This clonotype showed up many times. The rearrangement uses TRBV6-2 or TRBV6-3 and TRBJ2-6, with D possibly matching TRBD2 (5 bases). Germline lookup yields CDR1 MNHEY and CDR2 SVGEGT. With 5 bases removed from V and 0 bases from J, the gap between germline ends came to 8 bases. The CDR3 has 15 amino acids. The CDR3 spells CASSPGSSGANVLTF. The CDR3 nucleotides read TGTGCCAGCAGTCCGGGAAGCTCTGGGGCCAACGTCCTGACTTTC.

The sample holds many counts of this clonotype. The chain employs TRBV28 and TRBJ2-7, with D tentatively TRBD2 (6 bases). Germline assignment: CDR1 MDHEN and CDR2 SYDVKM. Deletions cut 3 bases from V and 2 bases from J, with 11 bases between. This CDR3 has 14 residues. CDR3 bases: TGTGCCAGCAGTTTTGGCTCGGGGGCCTACGAGCAGTACTTC. Protein: CASSFGSGAYEQYF.

On this clonotype: The conserved phenylalanine or tryptophan normally closing the CDR3 is absent here, so this likely arose from a read error. The V call is TRBV2, the J call TRBJ1-5; no definite D call. CDR3 length: 18 residues. V lost 3 bases to trimming and J lost 3 bases, with 21 bases between them. In germline, CDR1 is SNHLY, CDR2 FYNNEI. The CDR3 sequence is CASSEMNRLKQDNQPQHL. CDR3 nucleotides: TGTGCCAGCAGTGAGATGAACAGACTCAAACAAGACAATCAGCCCCAGCATCTT.

V gene TRBV29-1 combines with J gene TRBJ1-5; TRBD1 agrees at 8 bases. The ends lost 4 bases at V and 5 bases at J; junction bases unmatched: 4. CDR1 SQVTM and CDR2 ANQGSEA come from the germline V gene. The CDR3 runs to 13 residues. This chain's CDR3 is CSVAQGVDQPQHF. CDR3 nucleotides: TGCAGCGTTGCACAGGGGGTGGATCAGCCCCAGCATTTT.

CDR3 DNA: TGCGCCAGCAGATACGGAGGCGAAAAACTGTTTTTT. The encoded protein is CASRYGGEKLFF. The gene calls are TRBV5-1 and TRBJ1-4, with D unclear. The V end was cut by 5 bases, the J end by 8 bases, with 10 bases between. The CDR3 is 12 amino acids. Per the germline V gene, CDR1 is SGHRS and CDR2 is YFSETQ.

This clonotype was picked up many times. This chain connects TRBV2 to TRBJ2-7; 8 bases fit TRBD2. The ends lost 8 bases at V and 5 bases at J; junction bases unmatched: 8. Per germline, CDR1 SNHLY and CDR2 FYNNEI. The CDR3 loop spans 13 amino acids. CDR3 sequence: CASGGLGIDEQYF. The CDR3 nucleotides are TGTGCCAGCGGGGGACTAGGCATTGACGAGCAGTACTTC.